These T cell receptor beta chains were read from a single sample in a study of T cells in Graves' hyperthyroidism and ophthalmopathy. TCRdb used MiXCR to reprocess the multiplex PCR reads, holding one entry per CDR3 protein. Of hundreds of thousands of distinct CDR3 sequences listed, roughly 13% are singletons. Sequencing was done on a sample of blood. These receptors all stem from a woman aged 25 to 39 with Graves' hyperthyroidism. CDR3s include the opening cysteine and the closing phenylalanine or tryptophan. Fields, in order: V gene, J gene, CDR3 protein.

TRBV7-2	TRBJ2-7	CASSALSYEQYF
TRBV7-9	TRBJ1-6	CASRLQGRDSPLHF
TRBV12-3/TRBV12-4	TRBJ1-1	CASSSGATEAFF
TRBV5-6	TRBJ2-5	CAMHRAGGGETQYF
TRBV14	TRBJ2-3	CASSQGGPRSDTQYF
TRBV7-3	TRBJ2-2	CASQTNTGELFF
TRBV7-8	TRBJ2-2	CASSLVVAANTGELFF
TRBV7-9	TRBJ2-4	CASSLAATSGSDIQYF
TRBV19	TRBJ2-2	CASSGSGRYTGELFF
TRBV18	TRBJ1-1	CASSSSWGSAAEAFF
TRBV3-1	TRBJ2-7	CASSLTEHDSYEQYF
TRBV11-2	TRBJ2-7	CASSHVRGSRVEQYF
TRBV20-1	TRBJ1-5	CSALDLRGKGDNQPQHF
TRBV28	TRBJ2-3	CASSLTSGYTDTQYF
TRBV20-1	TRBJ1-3	CSAVSGTGVHTIYF
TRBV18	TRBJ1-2	CASSRPGAYGYTF
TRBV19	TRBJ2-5	CATRLAGDGETQYF
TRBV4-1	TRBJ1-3	CASSQESWGSGNTIYF
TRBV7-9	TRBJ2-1	CASSLSSLAGDNEQFF
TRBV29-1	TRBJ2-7	CSGILAGVSYEQYF
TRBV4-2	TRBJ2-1	CASSHSGTSGYNEQFF
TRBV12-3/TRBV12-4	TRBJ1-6	CASSRDRDNAPLHF
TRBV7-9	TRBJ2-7	CASSRSDPSSYEQYF
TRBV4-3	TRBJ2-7	CASSQDSSGLQYF
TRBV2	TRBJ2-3	CASRRGLAGATDTQYF
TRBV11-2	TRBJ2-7	CASSHPVIYEQYF
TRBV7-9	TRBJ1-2	CASSFTVRGYTF
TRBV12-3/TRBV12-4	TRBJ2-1	CASSSQWREWDEQFF
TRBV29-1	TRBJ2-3	CSVEGGSIYTDTQYF
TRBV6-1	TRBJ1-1	CASQSVRDGAFF
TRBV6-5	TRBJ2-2	CASSYGVTGELFF
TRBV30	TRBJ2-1	CAWSSSVGVNYNEQFF
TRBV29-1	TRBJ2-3	CSGGQRPDTQYF
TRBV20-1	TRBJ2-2	CSAGGPNTGELFF
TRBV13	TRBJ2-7	CASSQTGTSVHEQYF
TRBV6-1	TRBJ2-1	CASSEGILDWVAGGNEQFF
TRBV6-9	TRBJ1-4	CASSYMDEKLFF
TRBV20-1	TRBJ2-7	CSARDLGRIYEQYF
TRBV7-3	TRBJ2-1	CASIGGMEYNEQFF
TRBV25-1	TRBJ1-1	CASSGRASTEAFF
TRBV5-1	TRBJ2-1	CASRFSRVNEQFF
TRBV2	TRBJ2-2	CAGGLAGNTGELFF
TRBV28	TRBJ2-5	CASSLSRGFGQETQYF
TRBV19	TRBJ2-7	CASSIDLGSYEQYF
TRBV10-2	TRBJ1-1	CASATNTEAFF
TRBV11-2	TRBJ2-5	CASTLMSGTFGETQYF
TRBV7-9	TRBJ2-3	CASSPRLATSTDTQYF
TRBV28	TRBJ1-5	CASSHPGTGGPTRQPQHF
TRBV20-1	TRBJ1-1	CSASRDSLMNTEAFF
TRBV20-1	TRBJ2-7	CSGKEGRESDEQYF
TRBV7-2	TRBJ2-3	CASSLAFMGLAVSTDTQYF
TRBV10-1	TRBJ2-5	CAPRQAGETQYF
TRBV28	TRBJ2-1	CASSSPPGLAGGPLGNEQFF
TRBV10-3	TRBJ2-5	CAISELQETQYF
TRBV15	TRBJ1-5	CATSSKTGFFNQPQHF
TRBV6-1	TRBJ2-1	CASTDSSDYEQFF
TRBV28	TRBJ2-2	CASGRGTGELFF